The 16 T cell receptor beta chains given below trace back to one sample, sequenced in a study of CD8 T cells in Susac syndrome. After extraction with the RNeasy kit, roughly 0.45 to 1 ug of the RNA was reverse transcribed using random hexamers. MiXCR, applied by TCRdb to the immunoSEQ multiplex PCR reads, yields one record per CDR3 protein. The sample records approximately 130,000 distinct CDR3 sequences, approximately 89% being singletons. Sequencing was performed on CD8+ T cells from PBMCs. The receptor source for this set is a human donor with multiple sclerosis.

This clonotype was found once. V and J are TRBV2 and TRBJ2-7, with D perhaps TRBD2 (6 bases). This CDR3 has 13 amino acids. V was clipped by 6 bases and J by 6 bases, with 15 bases between them. Germline loops: CDR1 SNHLY, CDR2 FYNNEI. In DNA, the CDR3 is TGTGCCAGCAGAGGGACGGGGGAGCTCGAGCAGTACTTC. This sequence encodes CASRGTGELEQYF.

This clonotype turned up a few times. The chain employs TRBV6-5 and TRBJ1-2; D remains unclear. CDR1 and CDR2 (germline): MNHEY, SVGAGI. V lost 6 bases, J lost 7 bases, and 9 bases lay in between. There are 11 residues in the CDR3. The CDR3 DNA is TGTGCCAGCAGCCCCTATCGTGGCTACACCTTC. It yields the protein CASSPYRGYTF.

This rearrangement joins TRBV20-1 to TRBJ2-7, with D possibly being TRBD2 (6 bases). Germline V gene data show CDR1 as DFQATT and CDR2 as SNEGSKA (reference sequence). The length of the CDR3 is 14 residues. V was cut by 5 bases and J by 5 bases, with 19 bases left in between. The CDR3: CSADGTLLADEQYF. The CDR3 nucleotides read TGCAGTGCTGACGGGACTCTCTTGGCTGACGAGCAGTACTTC.

The rearrangement links TRBV9 to TRBJ2-3, with 9 bases that match TRBD1. V was clipped by 4 bases and J by 6 bases; unmatched bases: 12. CDR1 is SGDLS, CDR2 YYNGEE, per germline. The CDR3 length is 16 residues. The CDR3 here is CASSSRTGEKLDTQYF. DNA for the CDR3: TGTGCCAGCAGCTCCCGGACAGGGGAGAAATTGGATACGCAGTATTTT.

The chain couples TRBV14 to TRBJ2-7, with 10 positions matching TRBD2. Germline CDR1 and CDR2: SGHDN and FVKESK. The junction had 7 bases not matched to a gene; V was cut back by 3 bases and J by 5 bases. This CDR3 has 15 amino acids. CDR3: CASSHLTSGSHEQYF. The CDR3 bases are TGTGCCAGCAGCCACTTGACTAGCGGGTCCCACGAGCAGTACTTC.

The rearrangement joins TRBV24-1 to TRBJ2-7; a weak D match, TRBD1 (6 bases). V lost 7 bases and J lost 3, with 12 bases in between. CDR1 is KGHDR and CDR2 is SFDVKD in the germline V gene. The CDR3 covers 13 residues. The CDR3, as DNA: TGTGCCACCAGACAGGGATCCCACTACGAGCAGTACTTC. Amino acids: CATRQGSHYEQYF.

The chain recombines TRBV7-9 with TRBJ2-2; TRBD1 is a possible D gene (5 bases). The CDR3 extends over 16 amino acids. The V gene's germline CDR1 is SEHNR and CDR2 FQNEAQ (reference sequence). V gave up 5 bases and J gave up 1 base, with 14 bases separating them. CDR3: CASSLLRALNTGELFF. The CDR3 bases are TGTGCCAGCAGCCTCCTCAGGGCACTGAACACCGGGGAGCTGTTTTTT.

The J gene is TRBJ1-2, the V gene TRBV6-5; D not resolved. This CDR3 region has 16 residues. The V gene lost 0 bases and the J gene lost 3 bases, with 14 bases spanning the gap. The germline CDR1 and CDR2 sequences are MNHEY and SVGAGI. In nucleotides, the CDR3 is TGTGCCAGCAGTTACTCCGGCAGCAGACAAGACTATGGCTACACCTTC. This sequence encodes CASSYSGSRQDYGYTF.

The CDR3 sequence: CASSIGREQFF. The CDR3 DNA reads TGTGCCAGTAGTATTGGGAGGGAGCAGTTCTTC. The chain recombines TRBV19 with TRBJ2-1, with D possibly being TRBD2 (6 bases). CDR1 and CDR2 from the germline V gene are LNHDA and SQIVND (reference sequence). V shed 3 bases and J shed 10 bases, with 7 bases lying between them. CDR3 length: 11 residues. The full variable domain, completed using reference TRBV19 and TRBJ2-1, is DGGITQSPKYLFRKEGQNVTLSCEQNLNHDAMYWYRQDPGQGLRLIYYSQIVNDFQKGDIAEGYSVSREKKESFPLTVTSAQKNPTAFYLCASSIGREQFFGPGTRLTVL.

The V and J genes are TRBV4-1 and TRBJ2-3; D is uncertain. The V gene's germline CDR1 is MGHRA and CDR2 YSYEKL. The CDR3 extends over 16 amino acids. V was cut by 0 bases and J by 1 base, with 11 bases left in between. The DNA of the CDR3 is TGCGCCAGCAGCCAAGATCAGAGACAAGGCACAGATACGCAGTATTTT. Encoded protein: CASSQDQRQGTDTQYF.

V is TRBV7-2 and J is TRBJ2-1; 9 nucleotides align to TRBD2. Germline values: CDR1 SGHTA, CDR2 FQGNSA. This CDR3 comprises 16 residues. V trimming: 1 base; J trimming: 8 bases; junction bases outside the gene matches: 9. CDR3 nucleotide sequence: TGTGCCAGCAGCTTAGGGGGGACTAGCAGTTTCGATGAGCAGTTCTTC. It codes for CASSLGGTSSFDEQFF.

The chain recombines TRBV7-3 with TRBJ2-3, with D possibly TRBD2 on 5 matching bases. Germline loops: CDR1 SGHTA, CDR2 FQGTGA. Trimming removed 2 bases from V and 6 bases from J, with 12 bases in between. The CDR3 has 14 amino acids. CDR3 coding DNA: TGTGCCAGCAGCTTATACCGGGAATCGGATACGCAGTATTTT. Its translation is CASSLYRESDTQYF.

The chain combines TRBV20-1 with TRBJ2-5, with unresolved D. V was clipped by 4 bases and J by 2 bases, with 14 bases between them. Germline lookup yields CDR1 DFQATT and CDR2 SNEGSKA (reference sequence). The CDR3 spans 14 residues. The DNA for the CDR3 is TGCAGTGCTATACTGACGATCGGGCAAGAGACCCAGTACTTC. Amino acid sequence: CSAILTIGQETQYF.

V usage is TRBV12-3 or TRBV12-4 and J usage is TRBJ1-5; D is undetermined. The CDR3 spans 12 residues. The germline V and J ends were trimmed by 6 bases and 7 bases, with 10 bases remaining between them. In DNA, the CDR3 is TGTGCCAGCAGCCCCGTCAGCCAGCCCCAGCATTTT. Amino acids: CASSPVSQPQHF.

This chain joins TRBV6-6 and TRBJ2-7; TRBD2 agrees at 12 bases. This CDR3 is 14 amino acids long. After removal of 7 bases from V and 3 bases from J, the junction contained 4 bases not matched to a gene. Per germline, CDR1 MNHNY and CDR2 SVGAGI (reference sequence). CDR3 nucleotides: TGTGCCAGCACAGGACTAGCGGGGAACTACGAGCAGTACTTC. Its translation is CASTGLAGNYEQYF.

V gene TRBV27 combines with J gene TRBJ1-5; 7 bases align to TRBD1. The CDR3 length is 13 residues. Germline V lookup: CDR1 MNHEY, CDR2 SMNVEV (reference sequence). V shed 5 bases and J 6 bases; nucleotides not matched to a gene: 4. The CDR3 DNA is TGTGCCAGCAGTCTCGACAGGGTTCAGCCCCAGCATTTT. It yields the protein CASSLDRVQPQHF.